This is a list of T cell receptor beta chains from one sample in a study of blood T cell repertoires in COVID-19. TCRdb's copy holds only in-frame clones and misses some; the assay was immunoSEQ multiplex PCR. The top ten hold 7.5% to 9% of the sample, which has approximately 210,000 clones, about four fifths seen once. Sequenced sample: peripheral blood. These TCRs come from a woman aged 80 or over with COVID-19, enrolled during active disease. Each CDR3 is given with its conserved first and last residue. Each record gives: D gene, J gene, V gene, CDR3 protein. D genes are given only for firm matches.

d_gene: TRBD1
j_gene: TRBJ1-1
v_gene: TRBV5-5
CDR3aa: CASSWIGGAFTEAFF

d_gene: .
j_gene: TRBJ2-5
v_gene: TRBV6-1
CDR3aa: CASSEQGWGETQYF

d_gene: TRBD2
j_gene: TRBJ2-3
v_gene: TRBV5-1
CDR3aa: CASSPSGAGGVTDTQYF

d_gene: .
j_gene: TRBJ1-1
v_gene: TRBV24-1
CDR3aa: CATSDLLWLAAFF

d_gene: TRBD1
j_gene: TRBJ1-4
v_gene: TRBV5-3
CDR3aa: CARSSRQGPEKLFF

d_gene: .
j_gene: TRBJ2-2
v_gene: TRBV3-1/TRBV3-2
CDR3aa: CASSQRSGRAGELFF

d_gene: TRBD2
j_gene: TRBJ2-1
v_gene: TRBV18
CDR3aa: CASRGVSKLEQFF

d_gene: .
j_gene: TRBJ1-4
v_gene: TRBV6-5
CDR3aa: CASSYVGEKLFF

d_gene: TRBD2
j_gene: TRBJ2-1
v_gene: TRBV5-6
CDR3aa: CASSPLAGGPGNEQFF

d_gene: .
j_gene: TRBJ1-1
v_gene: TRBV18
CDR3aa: CASSQGGNTEAFF

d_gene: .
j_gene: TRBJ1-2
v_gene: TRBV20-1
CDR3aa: CRALGANGYTF

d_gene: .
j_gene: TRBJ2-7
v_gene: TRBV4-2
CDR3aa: CASSQAEGTYEQYF

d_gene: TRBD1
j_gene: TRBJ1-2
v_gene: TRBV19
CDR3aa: CASSPDRGFGYTF

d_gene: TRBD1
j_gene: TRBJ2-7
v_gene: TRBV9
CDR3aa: CASSAGQVVHEQYF

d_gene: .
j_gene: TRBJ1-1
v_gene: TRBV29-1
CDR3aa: CSVVRERGGTEAFF

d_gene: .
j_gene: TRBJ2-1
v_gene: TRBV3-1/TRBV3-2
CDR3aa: CASSPGLGGGLRSDEQFF

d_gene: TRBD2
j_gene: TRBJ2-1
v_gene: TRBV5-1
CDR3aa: CASSAPSTSGSNNEQFF

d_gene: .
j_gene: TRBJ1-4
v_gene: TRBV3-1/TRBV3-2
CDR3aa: CASSQSQGEKLFF

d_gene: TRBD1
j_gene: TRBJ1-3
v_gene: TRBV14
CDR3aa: CASSQVGQPNLYSGNTIYF

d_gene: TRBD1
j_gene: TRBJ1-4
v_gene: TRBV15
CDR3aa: CATSREGDRAREKLFF

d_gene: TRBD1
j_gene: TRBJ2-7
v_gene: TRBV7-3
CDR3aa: CASSKDRVYEQYF

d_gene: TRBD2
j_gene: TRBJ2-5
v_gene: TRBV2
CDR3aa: CVAGGQETQYF

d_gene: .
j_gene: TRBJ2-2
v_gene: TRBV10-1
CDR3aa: CASSGAGTGELFF

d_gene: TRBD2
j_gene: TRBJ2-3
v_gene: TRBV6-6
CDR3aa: CASSPRWRGGGADTQYF

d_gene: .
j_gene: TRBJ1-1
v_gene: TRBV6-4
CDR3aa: CASSFDSNTEAFF

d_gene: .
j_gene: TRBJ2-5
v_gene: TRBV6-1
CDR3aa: CASSETLASGTQYF

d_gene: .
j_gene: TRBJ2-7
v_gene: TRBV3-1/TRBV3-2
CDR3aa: CASSQGHTYEQYF

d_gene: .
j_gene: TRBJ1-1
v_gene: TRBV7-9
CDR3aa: CASSLGSTEAFF

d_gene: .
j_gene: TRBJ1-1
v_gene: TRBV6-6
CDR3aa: CASSFPGKNTEAFF

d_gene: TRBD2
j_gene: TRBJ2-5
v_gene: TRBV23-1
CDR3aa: CASRLGLAATQETQYF

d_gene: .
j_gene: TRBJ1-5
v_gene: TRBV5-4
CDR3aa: CASSLGGLNQPQHF